A selection of T cell receptor beta chains follows, all from one sample in a study of molecular identifiers for immune sequencing clone quantification. TCRdb re-called the PCR reads through MiXCR, storing one row per CDR3 protein. The data show over 70,000 distinct CDR3 sequences, roughly 25% seen once. The specimen sequenced was naive CD8+ T cells from blood, with Jurkat cell RNA spiked in. The receptors were gathered from a human donor in good health. Some libraries in this study had Jurkat cell RNA spiked in. Each CDR3 is given with its conserved first and last residue. D genes are given only for firm matches. Clone size appears in some rows only: once, few, many, or a class for an expanded clone.

j_gene: TRBJ2-7
abundance: NA
d_gene: TRBD1
v_gene: TRBV11-2
CDR3aa: CASSSGGGTGGYEQYF
CDR3nt: TGTGCCAGCAGCTCCGGGGGTGGGACAGGGGGTTACGAGCAGTACTTC

j_gene: TRBJ2-2
abundance: many
d_gene: NA
v_gene: TRBV6-5
CDR3aa: CASSTWGGTGELFF
CDR3nt: TGTGCCAGCAGCACGTGGGGCGGGACCGGGGAGCTGTTTTTT

j_gene: TRBJ1-5
abundance: NA
d_gene: NA
v_gene: TRBV5-6
CDR3aa: CASSPGPYSNQPQHF
CDR3nt: TGTGCCAGCAGCCCGGGACCTTATAGCAATCAGCCCCAGCATTTT

j_gene: TRBJ2-4
abundance: few
d_gene: NA
v_gene: TRBV7-9
CDR3aa: CASSLWAGAGITAKNIQYF
CDR3nt: TGTGCCAGCAGCTTATGGGCAGGAGCCGGCATCACAGCCAAAAACATTCAGTACTTC

j_gene: TRBJ2-2
abundance: NA
d_gene: NA
v_gene: TRBV27
CDR3aa: CASSWDPYSGELFF
CDR3nt: TGTGCCAGCAGTTGGGACCCTTACTCCGGGGAGCTGTTTTTT

j_gene: TRBJ2-3
abundance: many
d_gene: NA
v_gene: TRBV29-1
CDR3aa: CSYLILTDTQYF
CDR3nt: TGCAGCTACCTCATTTTAACAGATACGCAGTATTTT

j_gene: TRBJ2-5
abundance: NA
d_gene: NA
v_gene: TRBV30
CDR3aa: CAWSRCTGETQYF
CDR3nt: TGTGCCTGGAGCAGGTGTACGGGGGAGACCCAGTACTTC

j_gene: TRBJ1-1
abundance: many
d_gene: NA
v_gene: TRBV7-2
CDR3aa: CASSLERQQNTEAFF
CDR3nt: TGTGCCAGCAGCTTAGAACGTCAACAGAACACTGAAGCTTTCTTT

j_gene: TRBJ1-2
abundance: many
d_gene: NA
v_gene: TRBV6-5
CDR3aa: CASSYQNIGGIYGYTF
CDR3nt: TGTGCCAGCAGTTACCAAAACATCGGAGGGATCTATGGCTACACCTTC

j_gene: TRBJ2-1
abundance: NA
d_gene: NA
v_gene: TRBV9
CDR3aa: CASSPLASYYNEQFF
CDR3nt: TGTGCCAGCAGCCCGTTGGCTAGCTACTACAATGAGCAGTTCTTC

j_gene: TRBJ2-7
abundance: many
d_gene: TRBD1
v_gene: TRBV4-3
CDR3aa: CASSQDRGQNAYEQYF
CDR3nt: TGCGCCAGCAGCCAAGATCGGGGACAGAACGCCTACGAGCAGTACTTC

j_gene: TRBJ2-1
abundance: many
d_gene: TRBD1
v_gene: TRBV13
CDR3aa: CASSQKTGGWESYNEQFF
CDR3nt: TGTGCCAGCAGTCAAAAAACAGGGGGCTGGGAGTCCTACAATGAGCAGTTCTTC

j_gene: TRBJ1-5
abundance: NA
d_gene: NA
v_gene: TRBV3-2
CDR3aa: CASSQAANDGSNQPQHF
CDR3nt: TGTGCCAGCAGCCAAGCCGCAAATGACGGGAGCAATCAGCCCCAGCATTTT

j_gene: TRBJ2-3
abundance: NA
d_gene: TRBD2
v_gene: TRBV7-3
CDR3aa: CASSLTPRGRAGFTATQYF
CDR3nt: TGTGCCAGCAGCTTAACCCCGCGTGGGCGAGCGGGGTTCACAGCTACGCAGTATTTT

j_gene: TRBJ1-5
abundance: few
d_gene: NA
v_gene: TRBV4-1
CDR3aa: CASSQGVTYTREPQHF
CDR3nt: TGCGCCAGCAGCCAAGGGGTCACTTATACCCGGGAGCCCCAGCATTTT

j_gene: TRBJ2-7
abundance: few
d_gene: NA
v_gene: TRBV12-3/TRBV12-4
CDR3aa: CASSLLGSGEQYF
CDR3nt: TGTGCCAGCAGTTTACTGGGATCGGGGGAGCAGTACTTC

j_gene: TRBJ1-5
abundance: few
d_gene: NA
v_gene: TRBV21-1
CDR3aa: CASSKAQDIWVNQPQHF
CDR3nt: TGTGCCAGCAGCAAAGCCCAGGACATCTGGGTTAATCAGCCCCAGCATTTT

j_gene: TRBJ2-3
abundance: many
d_gene: NA
v_gene: TRBV28
CDR3aa: CASSNRNSDTQYF
CDR3nt: TGTGCCAGCTCTAATCGGAACTCAGATACGCAGTATTTT

j_gene: TRBJ2-6
abundance: many
d_gene: NA
v_gene: TRBV5-6
CDR3aa: CASSIEISGANVLTF
CDR3nt: TGTGCCAGCAGCATAGAAATCTCTGGGGCCAACGTCCTGACTTTC

j_gene: TRBJ1-4
abundance: many
d_gene: NA
v_gene: TRBV10-2
CDR3aa: CASSEGGTLNEKLFF
CDR3nt: TGCGCCAGCAGTGAGGGAGGGACCCTTAATGAAAAACTGTTTTTT

j_gene: TRBJ1-1
abundance: many
d_gene: TRBD1
v_gene: TRBV5-5
CDR3aa: CASSAGQGADTEAFF
CDR3nt: TGTGCCAGCAGCGCCGGACAGGGGGCGGACACTGAAGCTTTCTTT

j_gene: TRBJ2-7
abundance: few
d_gene: NA
v_gene: TRBV9
CDR3aa: CASSVGTQNYEQYF
CDR3nt: TGTGCCAGCAGCGTCGGGACGCAGAACTACGAGCAGTACTTC

j_gene: TRBJ2-5
abundance: NA
d_gene: TRBD2
v_gene: TRBV12-3/TRBV12-4
CDR3aa: CASTNDRTSGGETQYF
CDR3nt: TGTGCCAGCACTAATGATCGGACTAGCGGGGGTGAGACCCAGTACTTC

j_gene: TRBJ1-3
abundance: many
d_gene: TRBD1
v_gene: TRBV20-1
CDR3aa: CSANDRVGSGNTIYF
CDR3nt: TGCAGTGCAAACGACAGGGTAGGCTCTGGAAACACCATATATTTT